Below, 22 T cell receptor beta chains from the same sample are listed, as sequenced in a study of blood T cell repertoires in COVID-19. Data came from immunoSEQ multiplex PCR; TCRdb stores just in-frame clones and leaves some out. The sample has some 110,000 clones, 75% to 90% seen once. The source material was peripheral blood. The receptors shown here come from a woman in her 70s with acute or convalescent COVID-19.

This rearrangement joins TRBV15 to TRBJ1-4; D might be TRBD1 (5 bases). The germline V gene has CDR1 LNHNV and CDR2 YYDKDF (reference sequence). The CDR3 length is 15 residues. Trimming removed 5 bases from V and 8 bases from J, with 18 bases in between. CDR3 bases: TGTGCCACCAGCCCAACCCTACCGGGGGGAGAAAAACTGTTTTTT. Translation: CATSPTLPGGEKLFF.

This clone was seen just once. The chain has TRBV3-1 (or the pseudogene TRBV3-2) and TRBJ2-1; 13 nucleotides agree with TRBD2. Germline CDR1 and CDR2: LGHDT and YNNKEL (reference sequence). The CDR3 runs 17 residues. With 2 bases clipped from V and 7 bases from J, the junction kept 8 bases outside the gene matches. The CDR3 loop reads CASSQTSGGVLGNEQFF. CDR3 coding DNA: TGTGCCAGCAGCCAAACTAGCGGGGGGGTTTTGGGAAATGAGCAGTTCTTC.

The chain couples TRBV15 to TRBJ1-5, with TRBD1 matching over 8 bases. V was pared by 8 bases and J by 2 bases, with 5 bases of the junction left unmatched. This CDR3 is 14 amino acids long. Germline V gives CDR1 LNHNV, CDR2 YYDKDF (reference sequence). CDR3 coding DNA: TGTGCCACCTCAGGGGGCATGGGCAATCAGCCCCAGCATTTT. Translating it yields CATSGGMGNQPQHF.

The chain has TRBV18 and TRBJ1-1, with D maybe TRBD1 (5 bases). Trimming took 3 bases from V and 6 from J, leaving 14 bases between them. This CDR3 region has 14 residues. Looked up from germline, CDR1 is KGHSH and CDR2 is LQKENI. CDR3 DNA: TGTGCCAGCTCACCTCGGGGCGGGGGAGCTGAAGCTTTCTTT. As protein: CASSPRGGGAEAFF.

This clone was detected only a few times. The sample has other DNA sequences that encode this CDR3 too. The V and J genes are TRBV28 and TRBJ1-5, with a possible D match to TRBD1 (5 bases). There are 15 residues in the CDR3. From germline, CDR1 is MDHEN and CDR2 SYDVKM. V was clipped by 6 bases and J by 4 bases, with 16 bases between them. In DNA, the CDR3 is TGTGCCAGCAGACTTGGGACGGGAGAAAATCAGCCCCAGCATTTT. Translation: CASRLGTGENQPQHF.

This clone showed up just a few times. V usage is TRBV7-8 and J usage is TRBJ1-1; D possibly corresponds to TRBD1 (5 bases). V was pared by 1 base and J by 4 bases, with 19 bases between. The CDR3 is made up of 17 amino acids. CDR1 and CDR2 from the germline V gene are SGHVS and FQNEAQ. CDR3 amino acids: CASSLGRDSVGSTEAFF. CDR3 DNA: TGTGCCAGCAGCTTAGGGCGGGACTCAGTCGGGAGCACTGAAGCTTTCTTT.

The sample holds one count of this clone. The gene calls are TRBV11-2 and TRBJ2-2; weak D call: TRBD1 (5 bases). CDR1 is SGHAT, CDR2 FQNNGV, per germline. This CDR3 is built from 14 residues. Trimming took 4 bases from V and 4 from J, leaving 10 bases between them. The CDR3 DNA follows: TGTGCCAGCAGCTCCAGGGTTGGCACCGGGGAGCTGTTTTTT. Its protein product is CASSSRVGTGELFF.

The V call is TRBV5-1, the J call TRBJ1-1; TRBD1 might be the D (5 bases). V lost 4 bases and J lost 3, with 13 bases in between. The germline V gene encodes CDR1 SGHRS and CDR2 YFSETQ. The CDR3 runs to 14 residues. The CDR3 nucleotides are TGCGCCAGCAGCGCCCAGGGAGGGGACACTGAAGCTTTCTTT. Its translation is CASSAQGGDTEAFF.

The chain couples TRBV5-1 to TRBJ1-6; the D is unclear. Trimming removed 0 bases from V and 10 bases from J, with 14 bases in between. The CDR3 covers 15 residues. Germline-derived CDR1 and CDR2 are SGHRS and YFSETQ. The CDR3 protein is CASSLDYPDQSPLHF. CDR3 coding DNA: TGCGCCAGCAGCTTGGACTATCCGGATCAATCACCCCTCCACTTT.

This chain links TRBV4-1 with TRBJ1-5; 10 nucleotides align to TRBD1. The CDR3 has 16 amino acids. V dropped 0 bases and J dropped 4; count of bases not matched to a gene: 3. Germline CDR1 is MGHRA and CDR2 is YSYEKL. The CDR3 DNA reads TGCGCCAGCAGCCAAGAAGGACAGGGGGTAAATCAGCCCCAGCATTTT. Protein: CASSQEGQGVNQPQHF.

V usage is TRBV5-4 and J usage is TRBJ2-3, with 8 bases matching TRBD2. The V gene end was trimmed by 4 bases and the J gene end by 5 bases; junction bases not matched to a gene: 12. Germline-derived CDR1 and CDR2 are SGHNT and YYREEE (reference sequence). The CDR3 length is 16 residues. The CDR3 loop is CASSAPRGGAKDTQYF. The CDR3, as DNA: TGTGCCAGCAGCGCGCCACGGGGGGGCGCAAAAGATACGCAGTATTTT.

The gene calls are TRBV6-5 and TRBJ2-3; D is unresolved. The CDR3 runs to 13 residues. Trimming shortened V by 5 bases and J by 6 bases, and 12 bases separated the two germline ends. From germline, CDR1 is MNHEY and CDR2 SVGAGI. The CDR3 protein is CASSRLATDTQYF. The CDR3 coding sequence is TGTGCCAGCAGTCGACTCGCCACGGATACGCAGTATTTT.

The chain couples TRBV19 to TRBJ2-5; D uncertain. This CDR3 is 14 amino acids long. V was shortened by 3 bases and J by 1 base, with 9 bases between the two germline ends. Germline V gene lookup returns CDR1 LNHDA and CDR2 SQIVND (reference sequence). The CDR3, as DNA: TGTGCCAGTAGTATGGGTGGCGGCCAAGAGACCCAGTACTTC. Protein: CASSMGGGQETQYF.

This chain joins TRBV15 and TRBJ2-5; TRBD2 agrees at 14 bases. The CDR3 length is 20 residues. Losses at the gene ends were 4 bases for V and 4 bases for J; bases not matched to a gene: 17. CDR1 is LNHNV and CDR2 is YYDKDF in the germline V gene (reference sequence). CDR3 DNA sequence: TGTGCCACCAGCAACCGACTAGCGGGGGGGCGCCTTTACCCCAGAGAGACCCAGTACTTC. Protein product: CATSNRLAGGRLYPRETQYF.

The gene calls are TRBV5-4 and TRBJ2-2; 8 bases align to TRBD2. CDR3 size: 18 residues. Trimming took 3 bases from V and 7 from J; bases not matched to a gene: 17. Per germline, CDR1 SGHNT and CDR2 YYREEE (reference sequence). The CDR3 nucleotides are TGTGCCAGCAGCTCTCTCGAGAGGCGGGGGGCTGACGGCGGGGAGCTGTTTTTT. Translated, it gives CASSSLERRGADGGELFF.

Only a few counts were recorded for this clone. This chain links TRBV2 with TRBJ2-7, with a tentative D call TRBD1 (5 bases). V was shortened by 3 bases and J by 0 bases, with 12 bases between the two germline ends. CDR1 is SNHLY and CDR2 is FYNNEI in the germline V gene. This CDR3 contains 15 residues. CDR3 loop: CASSESRVSSYEQYF. CDR3 in DNA: TGTGCCAGCAGTGAGTCCAGGGTCTCCTCCTACGAGCAGTACTTC.

CDR3 region: CASSQEWAGGYGYTF. CDR3 bases: TGTGCCAGCAGCCAAGAATGGGCAGGGGGTTATGGCTACACCTTC. The chain uses TRBV3-1 (or the pseudogene TRBV3-2) and TRBJ1-2, with TRBD1 matching 7 bases. The CDR3 spans 15 residues. Per germline, CDR1 LGHDT and CDR2 YNNKEL (reference sequence). V shed 0 bases and J 5 bases; nucleotides not matched to a gene: 6.

This chain joins TRBV5-1 and TRBJ1-6, with TRBD1 matching over 7 bases. V was pared by 3 bases and J by 4 bases, with 1 base of the junction left unmatched. CDR1 and CDR2 (germline): SGHRS, YFSETQ. The CDR3 has 14 residues. The CDR3 spells CASSSGQYNSPLHF. Here the CDR3 DNA reads TGCGCCAGCAGCTCGGGACAGTATAATTCACCCCTCCACTTT.

This chain links TRBV10-3 with TRBJ1-1; 8 nucleotides align to TRBD1. CDR3 length equals 14 residues. Germline trimming cut 6 bases from V and 1 base from J; bases unmatched to any gene: 4. From germline, CDR1 is ENHRY and CDR2 SYGVKD. The CDR3 region has the DNA TGTGCCATCAGGGAGGGACAGGAGAACACTGAAGCTTTCTTT. It codes for CAIREGQENTEAFF.

The gene calls are TRBV6-5 and TRBJ2-1, with 9 bases aligning to TRBD2. The germline V gene has CDR1 MNHEY and CDR2 SVGAGI. CDR3 length: 14 residues. V shed 7 bases and J 2 bases; nucleotides not matched to a gene: 3. CDR3 sequence reads: CASTLAGPYNEQFF. The CDR3 region has the DNA TGTGCCAGCACACTAGCGGGCCCCTACAATGAGCAGTTCTTC.

The genes are TRBV29-1 and TRBJ1-3, with TRBD1 matching over 8 bases. There are 15 residues in the CDR3. The germline gives CDR1 SQVTM, CDR2 ANQGSEA. Losses at the gene ends were 6 bases for V and 3 bases for J; bases not matched to a gene: 10. CDR3 coding DNA: TGCAGCGTGAGAGCAGGGGGCTTAGGTGGAAACACCATATATTTT. It codes for CSVRAGGLGGNTIYF.

This clone has more than one count but fewer than ten. The chain employs TRBV7-3 and TRBJ1-2, with 8 bases lining up with TRBD1. This CDR3 has 13 residues. CDR1 is SGHTA and CDR2 is FQGTGA in the germline V gene. V trimming: 0 bases; J trimming: 7 bases; junction bases outside the gene matches: 1. The CDR3 sequence is CASSLTGTGGYTF. The CDR3 DNA follows: TGTGCCAGCAGCTTAACCGGGACAGGTGGCTACACCTTC.